This TCR beta chain was captured by sequencing in a study of blood T cell repertoires in COVID-19. Overall study context: Samples representing acute and convalescent COVID-19 were sourced from the United States, Italy and Spain.

The CDR3 runs 15 residues. Trimming left V 2 bases short and J 4 bases short, with 14 bases between. Germline V gives CDR1 SEHNR, CDR2 FQNEAQ (reference sequence). How the authors handled the data: Reference gene primer amplification gave nucleated cell count estimates. Clones were sequenced by immunoSEQ multiplex PCR, and TCRdb holds only the in-frame ones, with some missing. D and trimming were read from the DNA, whereas the V and J calls and clone size are those reported in that table. Among roughly 100,000 clones listed, 80% to 90% were seen once. Sequencing input: peripheral blood. The rearrangement joins TRBV7-9 to TRBJ2-5; D gene uncertain. This receptor was identified in a man aged 50 to 60 with acute or convalescent COVID-19. CDR3 DNA: TGTGCCAGCAGCTTATGGGCCCCCATGGGAGAGACCCAGTACTTC. Its translation is CASSLWAPMGETQYF.